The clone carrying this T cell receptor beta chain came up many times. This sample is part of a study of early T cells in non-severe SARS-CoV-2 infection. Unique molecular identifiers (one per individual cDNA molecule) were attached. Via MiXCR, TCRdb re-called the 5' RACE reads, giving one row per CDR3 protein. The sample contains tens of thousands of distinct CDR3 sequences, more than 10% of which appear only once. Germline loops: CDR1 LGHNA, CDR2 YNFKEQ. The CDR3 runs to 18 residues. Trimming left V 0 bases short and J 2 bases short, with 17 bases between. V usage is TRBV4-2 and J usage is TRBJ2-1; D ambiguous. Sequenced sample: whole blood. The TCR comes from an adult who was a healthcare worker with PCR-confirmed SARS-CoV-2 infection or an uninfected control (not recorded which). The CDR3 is CASSQEWAVRVTYNEQFF. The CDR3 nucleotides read TGTGCCAGCAGCCAAGAATGGGCCGTTAGGGTAACCTACAATGAGCAGTTCTTC.